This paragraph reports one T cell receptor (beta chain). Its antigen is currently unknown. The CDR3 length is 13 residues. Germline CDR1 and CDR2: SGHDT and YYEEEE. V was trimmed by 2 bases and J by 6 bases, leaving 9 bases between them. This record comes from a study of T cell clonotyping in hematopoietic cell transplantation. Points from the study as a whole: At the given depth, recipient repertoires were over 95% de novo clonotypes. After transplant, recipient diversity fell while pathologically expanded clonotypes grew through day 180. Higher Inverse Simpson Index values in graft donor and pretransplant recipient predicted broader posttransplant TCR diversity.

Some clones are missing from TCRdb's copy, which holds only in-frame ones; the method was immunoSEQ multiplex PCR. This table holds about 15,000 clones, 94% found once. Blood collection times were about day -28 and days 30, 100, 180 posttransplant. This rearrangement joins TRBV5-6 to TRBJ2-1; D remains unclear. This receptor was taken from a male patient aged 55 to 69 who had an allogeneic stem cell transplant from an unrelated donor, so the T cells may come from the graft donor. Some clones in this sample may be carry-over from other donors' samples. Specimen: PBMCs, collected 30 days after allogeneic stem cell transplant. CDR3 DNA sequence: TGTGCCAGCAGCTTCATGGAAGTCAATGAGCAGTTCTTC. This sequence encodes CASSFMEVNEQFF.